The T cell receptor (beta chain) described here comes from a study of blood T cells in healthy people across ages. Overall study results and limits: In older individuals, TCR beta diversity per million T cells was lower, falling roughly linearly with age. Unsorted PBMCs prevented conclusive naive versus antigen-experienced comparison.

The CDR3 contains 11 residues. The germline V gene has CDR1 SNHLY and CDR2 FYNNEI. V lost 2 bases and J lost 15, with 11 bases in between. Donors ranged from about 6 to 95 years old and were healthy Caucasians in Russia. Isolated per sample were at least 6.5 million PBMCs. A second PCR of about 7 to 12 cycles used a sample-barcoded 5' primer and a J-beta primer mix. TCRdb recomputed calls from the 5' RACE reads with MiXCR, one row per CDR3 protein. The table has hundreds of thousands of distinct CDR3 sequences, 40% to 45% seen once. Turning to this clonotype: No antigen is known for it.

The V and J genes are TRBV2 and TRBJ2-1; no definite D call. The clonotype was recovered from an elderly man in good health. Sequencing input: blood. CDR3 protein: CASSESAFAFF. The CDR3, as DNA: TGTGCCAGCAGTGAATCGGCCTTCGCGTTCTTC.